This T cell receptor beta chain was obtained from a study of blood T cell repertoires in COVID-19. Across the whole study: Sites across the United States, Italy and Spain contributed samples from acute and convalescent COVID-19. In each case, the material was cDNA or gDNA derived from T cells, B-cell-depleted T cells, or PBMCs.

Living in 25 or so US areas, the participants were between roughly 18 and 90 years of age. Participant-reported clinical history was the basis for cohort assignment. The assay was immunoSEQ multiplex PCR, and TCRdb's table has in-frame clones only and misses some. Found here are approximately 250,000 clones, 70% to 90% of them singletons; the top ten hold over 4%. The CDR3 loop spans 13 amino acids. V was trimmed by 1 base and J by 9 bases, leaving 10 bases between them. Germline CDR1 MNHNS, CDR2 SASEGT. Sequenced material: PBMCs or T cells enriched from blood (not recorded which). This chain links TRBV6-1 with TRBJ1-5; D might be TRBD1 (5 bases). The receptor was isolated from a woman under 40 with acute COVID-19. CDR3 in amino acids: CASSEEGRGPQHF. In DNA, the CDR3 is TGTGCCAGCAGTGAAGAGGGGCGGGGGCCCCAGCATTTT.